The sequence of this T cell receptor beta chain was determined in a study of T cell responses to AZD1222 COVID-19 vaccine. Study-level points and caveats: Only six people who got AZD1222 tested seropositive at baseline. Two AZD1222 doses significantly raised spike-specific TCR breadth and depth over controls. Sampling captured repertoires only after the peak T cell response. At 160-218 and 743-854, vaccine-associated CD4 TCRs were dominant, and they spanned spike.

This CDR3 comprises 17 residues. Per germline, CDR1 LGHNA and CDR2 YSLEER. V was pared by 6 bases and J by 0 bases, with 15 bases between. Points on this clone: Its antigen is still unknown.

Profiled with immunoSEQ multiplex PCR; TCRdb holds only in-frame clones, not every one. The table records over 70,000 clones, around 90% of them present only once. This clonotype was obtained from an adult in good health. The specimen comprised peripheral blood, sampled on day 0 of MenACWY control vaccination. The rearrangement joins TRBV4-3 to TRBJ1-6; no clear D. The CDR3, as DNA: TGCGCCAGCAGAATAGAGCATGATAGCTCCTATAATTCACCCCTCCACTTT. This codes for CASRIEHDSSYNSPLHF.